Following are 29 T cell receptor beta chains from one sample sequenced in a study of cytomegalovirus exposure and HLA in healthy donors. Vbeta (60) and Jbeta (13) primers were used in the PCR. Data came from immunoSEQ multiplex PCR; TCRdb stores just in-frame clones and leaves some out. The table lists about 93,000 clones, around 76% of them singletons. Sequencing was done on a sample of PBMCs. The receptor set was obtained from a young man in good health and CMV-seronegative.

This clone was counted only a few times. This chain links TRBV5-1 with TRBJ2-1; 10 positions match TRBD1. Germline V gene lookup returns CDR1 SGHRS and CDR2 YFSETQ. Germline trimming cut 7 bases from V and 3 bases from J; bases unmatched to any gene: 4. The CDR3 extends over 14 amino acids. The CDR3 here is CASVRDRGYNEQFF. As DNA, the CDR3 is TGCGCCAGCGTCCGGGACAGGGGCTACAATGAGCAGTTCTTC.

The chain combines TRBV7-7 with TRBJ2-5; a possible D gene is TRBD2 (6 bases). CDR1 and CDR2 from the germline V gene are SSHAT and FNYEAQ (reference sequence). The CDR3 runs to 16 residues. Trimming cost V 0 bases and J 1 base, with 12 bases left between them. For the CDR3, the DNA is TGTGCCAGCAGCTTAGCGCAGGGAGGATTCCAAGAGACCCAGTACTTC. Translating it yields CASSLAQGGFQETQYF.

The chain carries TRBV2 and TRBJ1-4; no firm D call. CDR3 length equals 13 residues. Germline-derived CDR1 and CDR2 are SNHLY and FYNNEI. Trimming stripped 4 bases from V and 1 base from J, with 4 bases between. In nucleotides, the CDR3 is TGTGCCAGCAGTGGCGAAACTAATGAAAAACTGTTTTTT. Translation: CASSGETNEKLFF.

This clone has just one count. V is TRBV4-2 and J is TRBJ1-1; no firm D call. The CDR3 is made up of 15 amino acids. With 1 base removed from V and 6 bases from J, the gap between germline ends came to 15 bases. Germline V gene lookup returns CDR1 LGHNA and CDR2 YNFKEQ. The CDR3 sequence: CASSQGAGVDSEAFF. The CDR3, as DNA: TGTGCCAGCAGCCAAGGGGCAGGAGTGGACTCTGAAGCTTTCTTT.

This rearrangement joins TRBV5-8 to TRBJ1-3, with D possibly TRBD1 on 6 matching bases. V shed 1 base and J shed 3 bases, with 14 bases lying between them. The CDR3 extends over 16 amino acids. Germline lookup yields CDR1 SGHTS and CDR2 YDEGEE. Here the CDR3 reads CASSLRGTGSGNTIYF. CDR3 sequence (DNA): TGTGCCAGCAGCTTGCGGGGAACAGGGAGTGGAAACACCATATATTTT.

This clone was picked up a small number of times. The rearrangement joins TRBV2 to TRBJ1-4, with TRBD1 matching 7 bases. Trimming took 5 bases from V and 7 from J; bases not matched to a gene: 4. This CDR3 is 13 amino acids long. Germline-derived CDR1 and CDR2 are SNHLY and FYNNEI. The CDR3 sequence is CASSIDRVEKLFF. The DNA of the CDR3 is TGTGCCAGCAGTATCGACAGGGTTGAAAAACTGTTTTTT.

V usage is TRBV19 and J usage is TRBJ1-5; no firm D call. V dropped 6 bases and J dropped 0 bases, with 18 bases sitting between them. CDR1 and CDR2 from the germline V gene are LNHDA and SQIVND (reference sequence). The CDR3 spans 17 residues. The CDR3 is CASRREAVSDSNQPQHF. In DNA, the CDR3 is TGTGCCAGTAGGAGGGAGGCTGTGTCGGATAGCAATCAGCCCCAGCATTTT.

The chain couples TRBV2 to TRBJ1-1; D remains ambiguous. V dropped 6 bases and J dropped 7 bases, with 12 bases sitting between them. Germline V gene lookup returns CDR1 SNHLY and CDR2 FYNNEI. The CDR3 runs to 12 residues. CDR3 protein: CASRESQFEAFF. The CDR3 DNA sequence: TGTGCCAGCAGAGAAAGTCAGTTTGAAGCTTTCTTT.

This clone has only one observation. V gene TRBV5-1 combines with J gene TRBJ1-2; TRBD1 matches 8 bases. After removal of 4 bases from V and 4 bases from J, the junction contained 9 bases not matched to a gene. The CDR3 consists of 15 residues. Germline values: CDR1 SGHRS, CDR2 YFSETQ. The CDR3 loop reads CASSGYRGGGYGYTF. CDR3 DNA: TGCGCCAGCAGCGGCTACAGGGGGGGTGGCTATGGCTACACCTTC.

The V gene is TRBV29-1, the J gene TRBJ1-2; no clear D. This CDR3 is built from 12 residues. Germline V CDR1 and CDR2: SQVTM, ANQGSEA. Trimming shortened V by 3 bases and J by 8 bases, and 13 bases separated the two germline ends. The CDR3 sequence is CSVESIRRGYTF. In nucleotides, the CDR3 is TGCAGCGTTGAGAGTATACGGAGAGGCTACACCTTC.

The V call is TRBV5-1, the J call TRBJ1-5; 9 bases are a match to TRBD1. From germline, CDR1 is SGHRS and CDR2 YFSETQ. With V trimmed by 0 bases and J by 7 bases, 8 bases remained unmatched. The CDR3 is made up of 16 amino acids. As DNA, the CDR3 is TGCGCCAGCAGCTTGGATGCACAGGGGGCGGGACAGCCCCAGCATTTT. Translation: CASSLDAQGAGQPQHF.

CDR3 sequence (DNA): TGCGCCAGCAGCCCTACAGGAAACGTAAACACTGAAGCTTTCTTT. This sequence encodes CASSPTGNVNTEAFF. J is TRBJ1-1 and V is TRBV5-1, with TRBD1 as a possible D gene (5 bases). The germline V gene encodes CDR1 SGHRS and CDR2 YFSETQ. Trimming removed 4 bases at V and 2 bases at J, with 15 bases between. This CDR3 has 15 amino acids. Looking up the rest from reference TRBV5-1 and TRBJ1-1 gives the full variable domain: KAGVTQTPRYLIKTRGQQVTLSCSPISGHRSVSWYQQTPGQGLQFLFEYFSETQRNKGNFPGRFSGRQFSNSRSEMNVSTLELGDSALYLCASSPTGNVNTEAFFGQGTRLTVV.

This chain connects TRBV29-1 to TRBJ2-5; the match to TRBD2 covers 8 bases. Germline-derived CDR1 and CDR2 are SQVTM and ANQGSEA. V gave up 5 bases and J gave up 1 base; unmatched junction bases: 15. CDR3 size: 17 residues. The CDR3 sequence is CSVWTAGSGDLQETQYF. The CDR3 bases are TGCAGCGTTTGGACGGCGGGTAGCGGGGACCTCCAAGAGACCCAGTACTTC.

This chain connects TRBV28 to TRBJ1-1; weak D call: TRBD1 (6 bases). The CDR3 spans 16 residues. V lost 8 bases, J lost 4 bases, and 23 bases lay in between. CDR1 MDHEN and CDR2 SYDVKM come from the germline V gene. The CDR3 sequence is CASLRGGLRGGTEAFF. CDR3 nucleotides: TGTGCCAGCCTGCGGGGGGGGCTAAGGGGGGGCACTGAAGCTTTCTTT.

The chain has TRBV21-1 and TRBJ1-4; the table's D call, TRBD1, has no DNA check behind it. TRBV21-1 constitutes a pseudogene. The CDR3 runs 11 residues. CDR3 in amino acids: CASSLRDRKVF. The CDR3, as DNA: TGTGCCAGCAGTCTCCGAGACAGAAAAGTTTTT.

J is TRBJ1-1 and V is TRBV7-2; weak D call: TRBD1 (5 bases). Deletions cut 3 bases from V and 0 bases from J, with 8 bases between. The germline V gene encodes CDR1 SGHTA and CDR2 FQGNSA. This CDR3 is built from 14 residues. The CDR3 nucleotides read TGTGCCAGCAGCTTGTGGGGCTTGAACACTGAAGCTTTCTTT. Amino acids: CASSLWGLNTEAFF.

The CDR3 DNA sequence: TGCGCCAGCAGCCAAGATTATGCCGGTAATCAGCCCCAGCATTTT. Translation: CASSQDYAGNQPQHF. The rearrangement links TRBV4-3 to TRBJ1-5; D unresolved. CDR3 length: 15 residues. Trimming stripped 0 bases from V and 4 bases from J, with 10 bases between. From germline, CDR1 is LGHNA and CDR2 YSLEER.

The genes are TRBV27 and TRBJ1-2, with a possible D match to TRBD1 (6 bases). Trimming cost V 5 bases and J 8 bases, with 21 bases left between them. Germline CDR1 and CDR2: MNHEY and SMNVEV (reference sequence). The length of the CDR3 is 15 residues. The DNA for the CDR3 is TGTGCCAGCAGTCAATCGACAGGCCCCTCGGCGGGCTACACCTTC. This sequence encodes CASSQSTGPSAGYTF.

V gene TRBV19 combines with J gene TRBJ2-7, with D possibly being TRBD1 (5 bases). The CDR3 loop spans 13 amino acids. V lost 1 base to trimming and J lost 5 bases, with 9 bases between them. Germline CDR1 and CDR2: LNHDA and SQIVND (reference sequence). The CDR3 sequence is CASSIGGANEQYF. The CDR3 DNA sequence: TGTGCCAGTAGTATAGGTGGGGCCAACGAGCAGTACTTC.

V gene TRBV5-1 combines with J gene TRBJ2-5, with 9 nucleotides matching TRBD2. In germline, CDR1 is SGHRS, CDR2 YFSETQ. Trimming removed 3 bases from V and 2 bases from J; junction bases left unmatched: 17. The CDR3 has 19 amino acids. CDR3 loop: CASSSPPGGGGTSQETQYF. The DNA for the CDR3 is TGCGCCAGCAGCTCCCCCCCGGGCGGGGGGGGTACCTCTCAAGAGACCCAGTACTTC.

In DNA form, the CDR3 reads TGTGCCAGTAGCGTAGGGACAGCGAACTTTTTAGCCAAAAACATTCAGTACTTC. The encoded protein is CASSVGTANFLAKNIQYF. This chain joins TRBV19 and TRBJ2-4; TRBD1 matches at 7 bases. Germline V lookup: CDR1 LNHDA, CDR2 SQIVND (reference sequence). With V trimmed by 6 bases and J by 0 bases, 14 bases remained unmatched. The CDR3 loop spans 18 amino acids.

The chain couples TRBV11-3 to TRBJ2-3; 9 nucleotides match TRBD1. This CDR3 region has 13 residues. Losses at the gene ends were 3 bases for V and 14 bases for J; bases not matched to a gene: 9. From germline, CDR1 is SGHNT and CDR2 YENEEA. DNA for the CDR3: TGTGCCAGCAGCTTGGGGGGACAGGGTAACACGTATTTT. This sequence encodes CASSLGGQGNTYF.

The chain combines TRBV6-5 with TRBJ2-5, with a weak D call TRBD2 (5 bases). Trimming left V 0 bases short and J 1 base short, with 6 bases between. Germline loops: CDR1 MNHEY, CDR2 SVGAGI. The CDR3 has 14 residues. For the CDR3, the DNA is TGTGCCAGCAGTTACTCGGGGAGCCAAGAGACCCAGTACTTC. The encoded protein is CASSYSGSQETQYF.

The CDR3 spells CAISGPGQNQETQYF. The CDR3 nucleotides are TGTGCCATCAGTGGTCCGGGACAGAACCAAGAGACCCAGTACTTC. V is TRBV10-3 and J is TRBJ2-5; 7 bases map to TRBD1. After removal of 4 bases from V and 0 bases from J, the junction contained 5 bases not matched to a gene. This CDR3 is 15 amino acids long. Germline CDR1 and CDR2: ENHRY and SYGVKD.

V gene TRBV19 combines with J gene TRBJ1-1, with D perhaps matching TRBD1 (6 bases). The germline gives CDR1 LNHDA, CDR2 SQIVND (reference sequence). This CDR3 is built from 13 residues. Trimming removed 5 bases from V and 2 bases from J, with 9 bases in between. The DNA of the CDR3 is TGTGCCAGTAGTCGGGGGGCTAACACTGAAGCTTTCTTT. Translating gives CASSRGANTEAFF.

This clone came up a few times. The chain is built from TRBV11-3 and TRBJ1-1, with TRBD1 identical over 8 bases. With 0 bases clipped from V and 0 bases from J, the junction kept 6 bases outside the gene matches. CDR1 is SGHNT and CDR2 is YENEEA in the germline V gene. The CDR3 sequence is 17 residues long. CDR3 DNA sequence: TGTGCCAGCAGCTTAGACAGGGGGCGTCTTATGAACACTGAAGCTTTCTTT. Translating it yields CASSLDRGRLMNTEAFF.

This chain uses TRBV18 with TRBJ2-5, with D hard to call. This CDR3 has 13 residues. V was trimmed by 3 bases and J by 2 bases, leaving 7 bases between them. Germline-derived CDR1 and CDR2 are KGHSH and LQKENI. The CDR3, as DNA: TGTGCCAGCTCACCCGGGTCTCAAGAGACCCAGTACTTC. Translation gives CASSPGSQETQYF.

The gene calls are TRBV19 and TRBJ2-5, with TRBD2 as a possible D gene (5 bases). The CDR3 has 13 residues. Per germline, CDR1 LNHDA and CDR2 SQIVND (reference sequence). V lost 3 bases and J lost 5, with 10 bases in between. The CDR3 coding sequence is TGTGCCAGTAGTATTTGGACTGGGGAGACCCAGTACTTC. Translation: CASSIWTGETQYF.

V and J are TRBV4-2 and TRBJ2-2; maybe TRBD1 (7 bases). Deletions cut 0 bases from V and 1 base from J, with 15 bases between. CDR1 and CDR2 (germline): LGHNA, YNFKEQ. CDR3 size: 18 residues. The CDR3 region is CASSQDWAGQRNTGELFF. In nucleotides, the CDR3 is TGTGCCAGCAGCCAAGATTGGGCGGGACAGCGGAACACCGGGGAGCTGTTTTTT.